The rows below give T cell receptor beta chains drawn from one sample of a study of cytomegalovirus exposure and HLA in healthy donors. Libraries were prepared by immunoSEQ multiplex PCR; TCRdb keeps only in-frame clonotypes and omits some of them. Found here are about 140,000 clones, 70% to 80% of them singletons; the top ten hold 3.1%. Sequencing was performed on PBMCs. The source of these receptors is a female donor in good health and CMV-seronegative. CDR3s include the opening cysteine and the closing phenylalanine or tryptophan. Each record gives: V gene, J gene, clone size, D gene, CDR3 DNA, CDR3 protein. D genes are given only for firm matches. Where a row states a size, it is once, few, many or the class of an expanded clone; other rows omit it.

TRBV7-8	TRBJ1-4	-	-	TGTGCCAGCAGCTTAAAACAGGGTAATGAAAAACTGTTTTTT	CASSLKQGNEKLFF
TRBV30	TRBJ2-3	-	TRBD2	TGTGCCTGGCAGACTGCGGGGGGCACAGATACGCAGTATTTT	CAWQTAGGTDTQYF
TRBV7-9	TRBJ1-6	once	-	TGTGCCAGCAGCTCAAGGGAAGAGCCAGGGTCACCCCTCCACTTT	CASSSREEPGSPLHF
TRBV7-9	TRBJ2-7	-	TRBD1	TGTGCCAGCAGCTATAGGGGGCGGAACCCCTACGAGCAGTACTTC	CASSYRGRNPYEQYF
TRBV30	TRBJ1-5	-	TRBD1	TGTGCCTGGAGTGGGACAGGTGGACAGCCCCAGCATTTT	CAWSGTGGQPQHF
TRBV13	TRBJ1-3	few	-	TGTGCCAGCAGCTTATCCTGGGCGGGCGGAAACACCATATATTTT	CASSLSWAGGNTIYF
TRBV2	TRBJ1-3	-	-	TGTGCCAGCAGTGGCCGGTTGTCTGGAAACACCATATATTTT	CASSGRLSGNTIYF
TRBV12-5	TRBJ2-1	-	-	TGTGCTAGTGGTTTGGTAATCGAGAGGGTCCTTGGGGATGAGCAGTTCTTC	CASGLVIERVLGDEQFF
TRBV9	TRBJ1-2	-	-	TGTGCCAGCAGCGTAGCAGGCAGTAATGGCTACACCTTC	CASSVAGSNGYTF
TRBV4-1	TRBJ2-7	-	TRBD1	TGCGCCAGCAGCCATGTGCGGCAGGGGGCAGGCGACGAGCAGTACTTC	CASSHVRQGAGDEQYF
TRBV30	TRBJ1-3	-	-	TGTGCCTGGAGTGTATTCGGAGGAACTGGAAACACCATATATTTT	CAWSVFGGTGNTIYF
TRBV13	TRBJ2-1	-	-	TGTGCCAGCAGTTGGAGGGGGGGGAGCTCCTACAATGAGCAGTTCTTC	CASSWRGGSSYNEQFF
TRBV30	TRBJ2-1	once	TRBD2	TGTGCCTGGAGTGGAGGGACTAGCGGGAGGGGCAAGTTCTTC	CAWSGGTSGRGKFF
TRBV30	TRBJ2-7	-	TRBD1	TGTGCCTGGCACATCGGGGGACAGGGGGGGGACGAGCAGTACTTC	CAWHIGGQGGDEQYF
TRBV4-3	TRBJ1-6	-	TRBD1	TGCGCCAGCAGACAGGACAGGACGAATTCACCCCTCCACTTT	CASRQDRTNSPLHF
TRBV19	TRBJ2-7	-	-	TGTGCCAGTAGTCCACAGGGGGGGTGGTACGAGCAGTACTTC	CASSPQGGWYEQYF
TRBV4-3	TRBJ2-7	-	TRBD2	TGCGCCAGCAGTCTCCGTACCGGGGGGTACGAGCAGTACTTC	CASSLRTGGYEQYF
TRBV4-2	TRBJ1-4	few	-	TGTGCCAGCAGCCAAGAGGGGCCGAGAGGTGAAAAACTGTTTTTT	CASSQEGPRGEKLFF
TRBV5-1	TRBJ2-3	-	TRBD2	TGCGCCAGCAGCTTACCGGGACTAGCGGGAGTGGGCACAGATACGCAGTATTTT	CASSLPGLAGVGTDTQYF
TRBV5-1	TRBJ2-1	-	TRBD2	TGCGCCAGCAGCCAGGAACCACCGGGACTAGCGGGAGTAAATGAGCAGTTCTTC	CASSQEPPGLAGVNEQFF
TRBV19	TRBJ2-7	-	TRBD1	TGTGCCAGTAGTGCGGGACAGGGTAAGGAGCAGTACTTC	CASSAGQGKEQYF
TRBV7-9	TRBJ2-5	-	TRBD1	TGTGCCAGCAGCTTTGGGACAGGGGGAGTTGAGACCCAGTACTTC	CASSFGTGGVETQYF
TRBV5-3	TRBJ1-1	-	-	TGTGCCAGAAGCTTATCCGGGACAGAAGCTTTCTTT	CARSLSGTEAFF
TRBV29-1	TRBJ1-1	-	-	TGCAGCGTTTTTTTTAGCTTGGGTGGCACTCAAGCTTTCTTT	CSVFFSLGGTQAFF
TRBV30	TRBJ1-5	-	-	TGTGCCTGGAGTTCACCTAGGACATCGCCTAATCAGCCCCAGCATTTT	CAWSSPRTSPNQPQHF
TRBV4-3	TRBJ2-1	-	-	TGCGCCAGCAGCCAAGAGAGTAATGAGCAGTTCTTC	CASSQESNEQFF
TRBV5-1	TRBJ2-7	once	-	TGCGCCAGCATGGTGGCGGGGAGCTTCTACGAGCAGTACTTC	CASMVAGSFYEQYF
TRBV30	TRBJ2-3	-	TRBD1	TGTGCCTGGAGCCGCCCGGGACAGAGCACAGATACGCAGTATTTT	CAWSRPGQSTDTQYF
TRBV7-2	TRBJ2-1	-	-	TGTGCCAGCAGCTTAGAATGGCAGGGAAAGTTCTTC	CASSLEWQGKFF
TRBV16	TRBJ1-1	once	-	TGTGCCAGCAGCCAACTTAGGAACACTGAAGCTTTCTTT	CASSQLRNTEAFF
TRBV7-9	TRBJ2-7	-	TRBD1	TGTGCCAGCGGAACCGGGACAGGGGAGGACGAGCAGTACTTC	CASGTGTGEDEQYF